This T cell receptor (beta chain) is from a study of blood T cell repertoires in COVID-19. In the study overall: COVID-19 samples, acute and convalescent, were from the United States, Italy and Spain. T cells, B-cell-depleted T cells, or PBMCs provided the cDNA or gDNA that served as material.

V was trimmed by 5 bases and J by 2 bases, leaving 17 bases between them. The CDR3 is 16 residues long. Germline V gene sequence: CDR1 MNHEY, CDR2 SVGEGT. In the authors' methods: How many nucleated cells were present was estimated from reference gene primer amplification. Produced via immunoSEQ multiplex PCR; TCRdb's table is partial and in-frame only. D and trimming come from the DNA, and the V and J calls and clone size come from that table. The sample carries a few hundred thousand clones, roughly nine tenths recorded once. The sequencing sample was made of peripheral blood. The rearrangement links TRBV6-2 or TRBV6-3 to TRBJ2-3, with D possibly being TRBD2 (6 bases). The source is a woman aged 45-65 years with acute or convalescent COVID-19. For the CDR3, the DNA is TGTGCCAGCAGTCGTACGACTGCGGGGACCACAGATACGCAGTATTTT. Protein sequence: CASSRTTAGTTDTQYF.